This record looks at one T cell receptor (beta chain) sequence and its context. The target antigen is unknown. The study ran the assay at deep level. Measured with immunoSEQ multiplex PCR; TCRdb has only the in-frame clones, and not every one. The sample yields fewer than 600,000 clones, about 76% seen once. This CDR3 contains 15 residues. Germline CDR1 SGHTA, CDR2 FQGNSA. V lost 4 bases, J lost 4 bases, and 8 bases stayed unmatched. All the donors were Caucasian adults who lived in Nashville, Tennessee. This entry comes from a study of shared clonotypes between healthy human individuals. About the research overall: The cohort comprised a couple of women and a few men. Their ages spanned 18 to 49 years. Findings and caveats of the study: Blood was the sole source, and tissue repertoires probably differ.

The chain has TRBV7-2 and TRBJ1-2; 8 bases match TRBD1. This TCR was recovered from a woman aged 40-49 years in good health. Some clones in this sample may be carry-over from other donors' samples. The specimen was PBMCs. The CDR3 is CASSSYRGGSYGYTF. The CDR3 coding sequence is TGTGCCAGCAGCTCCTACAGGGGGGGAAGCTATGGCTACACCTTC.